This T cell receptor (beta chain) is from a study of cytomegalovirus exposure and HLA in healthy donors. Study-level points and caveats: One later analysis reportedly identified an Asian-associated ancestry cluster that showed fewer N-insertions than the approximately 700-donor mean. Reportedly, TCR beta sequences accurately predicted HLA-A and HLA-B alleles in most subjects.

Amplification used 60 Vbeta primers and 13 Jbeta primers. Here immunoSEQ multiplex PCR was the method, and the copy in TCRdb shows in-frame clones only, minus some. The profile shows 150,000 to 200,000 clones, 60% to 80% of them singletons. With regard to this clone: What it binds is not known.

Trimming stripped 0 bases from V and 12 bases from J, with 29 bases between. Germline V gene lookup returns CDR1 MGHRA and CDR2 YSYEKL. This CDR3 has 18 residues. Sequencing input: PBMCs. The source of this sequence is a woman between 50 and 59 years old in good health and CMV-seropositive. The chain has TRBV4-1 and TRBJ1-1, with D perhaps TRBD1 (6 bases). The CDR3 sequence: CASSQDNRFARQVFVTFF. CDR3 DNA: TGCGCCAGCAGCCAAGATAACAGATTTGCCAGACAGGTCTTCGTGACTTTCTTT.